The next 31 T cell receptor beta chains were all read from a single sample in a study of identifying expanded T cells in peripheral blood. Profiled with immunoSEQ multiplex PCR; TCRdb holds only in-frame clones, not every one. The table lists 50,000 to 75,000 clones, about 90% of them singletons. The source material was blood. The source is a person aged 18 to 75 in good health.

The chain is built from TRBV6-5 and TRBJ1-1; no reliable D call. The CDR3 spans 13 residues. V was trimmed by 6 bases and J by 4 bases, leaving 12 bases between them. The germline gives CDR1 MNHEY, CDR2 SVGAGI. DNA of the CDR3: TGTGCCAGCAGCCTTGGACTGGGCACTGAAGCTTTCTTT. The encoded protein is CASSLGLGTEAFF.

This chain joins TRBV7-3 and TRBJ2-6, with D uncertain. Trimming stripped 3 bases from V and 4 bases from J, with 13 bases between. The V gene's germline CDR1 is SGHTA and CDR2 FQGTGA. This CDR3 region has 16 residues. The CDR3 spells CASSFPWGSGANVLTF. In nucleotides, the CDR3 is TGTGCCAGCAGCTTTCCCTGGGGTTCCGGGGCCAACGTCCTGACTTTC.

The CDR3 nucleotides are TGTGCCAGCAATAAGGGATTTGGAGGCCAAGAGACCCAGTACTTC. It is translated as CASNKGFGGQETQYF. V usage is TRBV2 and J usage is TRBJ2-5; the D gene is possibly TRBD2 (5 bases). The V and J ends lost 7 bases and 1 base respectively, with 16 bases between them. The CDR3 is 15 residues long. Germline values: CDR1 SNHLY, CDR2 FYNNEI.

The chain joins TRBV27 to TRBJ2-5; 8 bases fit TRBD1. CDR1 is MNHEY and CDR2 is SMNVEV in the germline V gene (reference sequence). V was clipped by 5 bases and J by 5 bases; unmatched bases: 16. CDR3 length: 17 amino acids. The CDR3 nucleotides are TGTGCCAGCAGTCCTATCGTATTGGACAGGGCCGGCGAGACCCAGTACTTC. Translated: CASSPIVLDRAGETQYF.

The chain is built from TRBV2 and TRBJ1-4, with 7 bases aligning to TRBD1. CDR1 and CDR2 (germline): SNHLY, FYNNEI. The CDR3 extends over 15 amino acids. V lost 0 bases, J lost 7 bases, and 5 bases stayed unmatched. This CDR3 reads CASSEAGTVGEKLFF. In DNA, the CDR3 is TGTGCCAGCAGTGAAGCCGGGACAGTGGGTGAAAAACTGTTTTTT.

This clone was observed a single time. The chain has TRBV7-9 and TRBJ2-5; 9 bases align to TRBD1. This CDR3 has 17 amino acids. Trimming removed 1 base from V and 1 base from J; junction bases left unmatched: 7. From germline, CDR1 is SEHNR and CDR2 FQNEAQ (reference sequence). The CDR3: CASSLVPDRGAQETQYF. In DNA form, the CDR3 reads TGTGCCAGCAGCTTAGTTCCCGACAGGGGGGCCCAAGAGACCCAGTACTTC.

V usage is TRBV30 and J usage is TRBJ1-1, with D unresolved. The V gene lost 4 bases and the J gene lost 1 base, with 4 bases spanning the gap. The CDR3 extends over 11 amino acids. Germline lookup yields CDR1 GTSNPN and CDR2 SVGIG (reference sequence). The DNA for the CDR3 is TGTGCCTGGACTAAGAACACTGAAGCTTTCTTT. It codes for CAWTKNTEAFF.

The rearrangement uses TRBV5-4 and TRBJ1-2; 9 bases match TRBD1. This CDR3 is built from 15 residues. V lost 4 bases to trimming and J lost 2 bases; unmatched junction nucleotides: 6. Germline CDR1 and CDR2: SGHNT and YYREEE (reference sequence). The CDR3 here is CASSPEGQGNYGYTF. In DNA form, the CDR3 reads TGTGCCAGCAGCCCCGAAGGACAGGGGAACTATGGCTACACCTTC.

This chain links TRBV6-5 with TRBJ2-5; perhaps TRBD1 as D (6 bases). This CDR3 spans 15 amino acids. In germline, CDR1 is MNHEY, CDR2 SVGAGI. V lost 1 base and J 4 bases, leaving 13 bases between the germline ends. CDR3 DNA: TGTGCCAGCAGTTACTTCATAGACAGGCGAGAGACCCAGTACTTC. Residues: CASSYFIDRRETQYF.

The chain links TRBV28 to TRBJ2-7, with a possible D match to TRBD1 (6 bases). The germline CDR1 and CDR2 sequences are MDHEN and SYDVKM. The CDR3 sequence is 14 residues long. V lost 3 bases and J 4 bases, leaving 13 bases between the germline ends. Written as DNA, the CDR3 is TGTGCCAGCAGTTTTAGGGACACGAAATACGAGCAGTACTTC. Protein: CASSFRDTKYEQYF.

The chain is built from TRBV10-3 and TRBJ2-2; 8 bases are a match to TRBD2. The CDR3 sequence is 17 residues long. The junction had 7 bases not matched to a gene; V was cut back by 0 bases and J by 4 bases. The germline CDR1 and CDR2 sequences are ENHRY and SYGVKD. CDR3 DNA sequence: TGTGCCATCAGTGAGTCGGAGCGGGAGTACGTCACCGGGGAGCTGTTTTTT. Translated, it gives CAISESEREYVTGELFF.

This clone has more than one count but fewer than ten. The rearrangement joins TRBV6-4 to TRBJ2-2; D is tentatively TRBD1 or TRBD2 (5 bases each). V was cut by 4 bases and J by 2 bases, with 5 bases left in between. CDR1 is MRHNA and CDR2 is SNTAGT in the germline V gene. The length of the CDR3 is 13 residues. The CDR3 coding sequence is TGTGCCAGCAGTGGGGACAACACCGGGGAGCTGTTTTTT. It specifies CASSGDNTGELFF.

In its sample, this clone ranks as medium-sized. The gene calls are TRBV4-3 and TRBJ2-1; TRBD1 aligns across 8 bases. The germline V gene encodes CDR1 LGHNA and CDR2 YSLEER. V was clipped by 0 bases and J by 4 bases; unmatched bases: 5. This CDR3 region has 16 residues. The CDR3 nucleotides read TGCGCCAGCAGCCAAGAGGTCCAGGGGGCGTACAATGAGCAGTTCTTC. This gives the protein CASSQEVQGAYNEQFF.

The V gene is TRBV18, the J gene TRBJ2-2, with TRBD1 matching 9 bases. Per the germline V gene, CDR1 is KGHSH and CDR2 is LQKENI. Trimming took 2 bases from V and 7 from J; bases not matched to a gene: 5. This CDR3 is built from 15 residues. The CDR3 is CASSPGTGKDGELFF. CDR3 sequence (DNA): TGTGCCAGCTCACCAGGGACAGGGAAGGACGGGGAGCTGTTTTTT.

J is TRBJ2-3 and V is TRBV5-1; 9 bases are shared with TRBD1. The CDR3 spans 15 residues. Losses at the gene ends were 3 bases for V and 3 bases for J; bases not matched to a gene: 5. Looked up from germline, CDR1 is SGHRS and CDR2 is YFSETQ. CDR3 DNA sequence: TGCGCCAGCAGCTCGACAGGGGGTCTGACAGATACGCAGTATTTT. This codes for CASSSTGGLTDTQYF.

In nucleotides, the CDR3 is TGTGCCAGTAGGCCGGGACATTTAGGGGTAGATGAGCAGTTCTTC. This encodes CASRPGHLGVDEQFF. This chain joins TRBV19 and TRBJ2-1, with D perhaps matching TRBD1 (6 bases). CDR3 length: 15 residues. V lost 6 bases to trimming and J lost 8 bases, with 20 bases between them. CDR1 LNHDA and CDR2 SQIVND come from the germline V gene (reference sequence).

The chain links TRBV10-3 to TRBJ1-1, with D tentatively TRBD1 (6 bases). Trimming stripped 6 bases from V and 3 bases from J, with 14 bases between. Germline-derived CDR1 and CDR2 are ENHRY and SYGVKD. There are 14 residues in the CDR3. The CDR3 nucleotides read TGTGCCATCAGGGGCAGGGGTGTTGACACTGAAGCTTTCTTT. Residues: CAIRGRGVDTEAFF.

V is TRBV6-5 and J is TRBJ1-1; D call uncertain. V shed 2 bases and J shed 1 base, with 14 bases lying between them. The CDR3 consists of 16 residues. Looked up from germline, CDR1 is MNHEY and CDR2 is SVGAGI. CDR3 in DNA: TGTGCCAGCAGTTACATCCCGAGGGTGGGGAACACTGAAGCTTTCTTT. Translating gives CASSYIPRVGNTEAFF.

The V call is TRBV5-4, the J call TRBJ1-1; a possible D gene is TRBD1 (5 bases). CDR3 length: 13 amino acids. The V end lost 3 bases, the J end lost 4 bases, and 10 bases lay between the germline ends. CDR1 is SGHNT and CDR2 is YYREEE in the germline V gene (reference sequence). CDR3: CASSSAGSTEAFF. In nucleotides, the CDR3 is TGTGCCAGCAGCTCTGCAGGGAGCACTGAAGCTTTCTTT.

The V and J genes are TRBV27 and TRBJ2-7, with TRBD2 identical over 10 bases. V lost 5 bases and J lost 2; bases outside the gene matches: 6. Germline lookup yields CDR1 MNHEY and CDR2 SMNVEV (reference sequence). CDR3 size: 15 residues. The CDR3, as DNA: TGTGCCAGCAGTACCAGCGGGAGGGCCGCCTACGAGCAGTACTTC. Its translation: CASSTSGRAAYEQYF.

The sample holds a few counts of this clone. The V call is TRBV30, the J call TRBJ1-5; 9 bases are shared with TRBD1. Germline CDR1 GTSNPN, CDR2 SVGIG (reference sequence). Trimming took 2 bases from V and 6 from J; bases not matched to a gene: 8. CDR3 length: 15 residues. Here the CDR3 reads CAWSPKGQGGQPQHF. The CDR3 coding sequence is TGTGCCTGGAGTCCCAAGGGACAGGGTGGTCAGCCCCAGCATTTT.

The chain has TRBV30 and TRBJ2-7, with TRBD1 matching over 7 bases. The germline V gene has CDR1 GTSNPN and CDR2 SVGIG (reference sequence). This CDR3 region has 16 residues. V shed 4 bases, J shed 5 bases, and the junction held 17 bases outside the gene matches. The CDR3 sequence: CAWISPPGQPAHEQYF. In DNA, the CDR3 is TGTGCCTGGATATCCCCCCCGGGACAGCCGGCGCACGAGCAGTACTTC.

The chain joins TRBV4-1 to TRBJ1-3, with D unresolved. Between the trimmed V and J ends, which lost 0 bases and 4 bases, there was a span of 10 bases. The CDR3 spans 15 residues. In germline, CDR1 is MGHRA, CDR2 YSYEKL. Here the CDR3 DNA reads TGCGCCAGCAGCCAAGAGGGGTTTGCGGGAAACACCATATATTTT. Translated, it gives CASSQEGFAGNTIYF.

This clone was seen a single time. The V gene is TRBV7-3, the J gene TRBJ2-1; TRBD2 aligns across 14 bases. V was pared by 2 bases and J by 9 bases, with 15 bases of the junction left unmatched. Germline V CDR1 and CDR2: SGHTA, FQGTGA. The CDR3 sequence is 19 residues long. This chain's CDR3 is CASSLYALRTSGRLAEQFF. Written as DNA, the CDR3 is TGTGCCAGCAGCTTATACGCCTTGCGGACTAGCGGGAGGTTGGCTGAGCAGTTCTTC.

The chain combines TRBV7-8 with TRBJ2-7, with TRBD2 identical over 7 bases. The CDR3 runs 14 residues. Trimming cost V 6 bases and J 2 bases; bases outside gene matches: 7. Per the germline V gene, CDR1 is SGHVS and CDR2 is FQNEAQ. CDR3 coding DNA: TGTGCCAGCAGGGGGGAGGGCTCTACCTACGAGCAGTACTTC. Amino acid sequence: CASRGEGSTYEQYF.

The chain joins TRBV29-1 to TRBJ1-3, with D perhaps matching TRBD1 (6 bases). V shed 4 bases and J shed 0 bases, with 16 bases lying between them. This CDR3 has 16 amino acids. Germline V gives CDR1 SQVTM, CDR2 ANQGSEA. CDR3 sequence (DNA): TGCAGCGTTGCCCGAAACCCAGGGGACTCTGGAAACACCATATATTTT. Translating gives CSVARNPGDSGNTIYF. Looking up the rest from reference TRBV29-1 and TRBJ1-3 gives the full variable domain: SAVISQKPSRDICQRGTSLTIQCQVDSQVTMMFWYRQQPGQSLTLIATANQGSEATYESGFVIDKFPISRPNLTFSTLTVSNMSPEDSSIYLCSVARNPGDSGNTIYFGEGSWLTVV.

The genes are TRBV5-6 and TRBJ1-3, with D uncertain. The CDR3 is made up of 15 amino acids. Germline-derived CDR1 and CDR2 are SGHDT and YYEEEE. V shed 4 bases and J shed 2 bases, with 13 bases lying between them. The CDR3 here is CASSPRLVTGNTIYF. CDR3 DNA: TGTGCCAGCAGCCCGCGGTTGGTTACTGGAAACACCATATATTTT.

CDR3 DNA: TGTGCCAGCAGTTACTCCCGGGACAGGGGGGACGAGCAGTACTTC. This sequence encodes CASSYSRDRGDEQYF. The V gene is TRBV6-6, the J gene TRBJ2-7; 11 bases agree with TRBD1. This CDR3 comprises 15 residues. Germline CDR1 MNHNY, CDR2 SVGAGI (reference sequence). The V gene end was trimmed by 0 bases and the J gene end by 5 bases; junction bases not matched to a gene: 3.

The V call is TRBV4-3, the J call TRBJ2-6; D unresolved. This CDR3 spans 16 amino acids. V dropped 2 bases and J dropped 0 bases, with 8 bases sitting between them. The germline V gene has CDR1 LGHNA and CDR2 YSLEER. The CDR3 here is CASSQIFGSGANVLTF. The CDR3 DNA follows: TGCGCCAGCAGCCAAATTTTCGGCTCTGGGGCCAACGTCCTGACTTTC.

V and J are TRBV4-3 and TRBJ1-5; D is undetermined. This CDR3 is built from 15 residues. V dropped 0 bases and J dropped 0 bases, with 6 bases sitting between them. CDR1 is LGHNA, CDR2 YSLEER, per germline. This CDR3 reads CASSQDANSNQPQHF. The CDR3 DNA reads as TGCGCCAGCAGCCAAGATGCGAATAGCAATCAGCCCCAGCATTTT.

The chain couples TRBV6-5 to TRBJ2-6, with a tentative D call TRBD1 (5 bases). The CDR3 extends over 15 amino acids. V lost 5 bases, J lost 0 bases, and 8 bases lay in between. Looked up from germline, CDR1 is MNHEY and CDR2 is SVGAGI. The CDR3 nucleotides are TGTGCCAGCAGTCCCAGGGTCTCTGGGGCCAACGTCCTGACTTTC. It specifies CASSPRVSGANVLTF.